What follows are 12 T cell receptor beta chains derived from one specimen sequenced in a study of early T cells in non-severe SARS-CoV-2 infection. From the 5' RACE reads, TCRdb called clonotypes with MiXCR, one entry per CDR3 protein. The sample carries 40,000 to 50,000 distinct CDR3 sequences, around 7% recorded once. Sequenced sample: whole blood. These receptor sequences come from an adult who was a healthcare worker with PCR-confirmed SARS-CoV-2 infection or an uninfected control (not recorded which).

This clonotype was detected many times. CDR3 sequence: CASSLGPGLAQETQYF. CDR3 bases: TGTGCCAGCAGCTTAGGCCCCGGACTAGCCCAAGAGACCCAGTACTTC. The V and J genes are TRBV11-2 and TRBJ2-5; 8 bases align to TRBD2. The CDR3 runs 16 residues. Germline loops: CDR1 SGHAT, CDR2 FQNNGV. V lost 1 base, J lost 1 base, and 5 bases stayed unmatched.

This clonotype showed up many times. CDR3 DNA: TGTGCCAGCAGCACAGGGGGCTGGAGCTATGGCTACACCTTC. Translated: CASSTGGWSYGYTF. The chain couples TRBV6-6 to TRBJ1-2, with 9 bases matching TRBD1. This CDR3 region has 14 residues. With V trimmed by 6 bases and J by 4 bases, 6 bases remained unmatched. CDR1 and CDR2 from the germline V gene are MNHNY and SVGAGI (reference sequence).

This clonotype showed up many times. This chain links TRBV6-5 with TRBJ2-5; D unclear. The CDR3 runs 11 residues. Germline values: CDR1 MNHEY, CDR2 SVGAGI. Trimming shortened V by 3 bases and J by 4 bases, and 3 bases separated the two germline ends. CDR3: CASSYRETQYF. The CDR3 DNA reads TGTGCCAGCAGTTATAGAGAGACCCAGTACTTC.

This clonotype was counted between two and nine times. This rearrangement joins TRBV7-3 to TRBJ1-1; 7 nucleotides align to TRBD1. This CDR3 is built from 15 residues. V dropped 3 bases and J dropped 0; count of bases not matched to a gene: 4. Germline V gene data show CDR1 as SGHTA and CDR2 as FQGTGA. The CDR3 sequence is CASSFTGDMNTEAFF. For the CDR3, the DNA is TGTGCCAGCAGCTTCACAGGGGACATGAACACTGAAGCTTTCTTT.

This clonotype was detected many times. This chain links TRBV12-3 or TRBV12-4 with TRBJ2-2; D remains unclear. The CDR3 runs to 16 residues. Trimming took off 4 bases at V and 7 bases at J, with 19 bases between the two ends. The CDR3 nucleotides read TGTGCCAGCAGTTCAAGGACGGTCTTCATCGACGGGGAGCTGTTTTTT. Residues: CASSSRTVFIDGELFF.

In the case of this clonotype: At one end the junction does not follow the germline gene, possibly because of a read error. This sequence joins TRBV7-7 and TRBJ1-1; no firm D call. The germline CDR1 and CDR2 sequences are SSHAT and FNYEAQ (reference sequence). There are 13 residues in the CDR3. CDR3 DNA: TGTGCTAGCAGCTTACAATGGGGCACTGAAGCTTTCTTT. The encoded protein is CASSLQWGTEAFF.

The rearrangement links TRBV4-3 to TRBJ2-7, with D uncertain. The CDR3 has 15 residues. Trimming stripped 0 bases from V and 2 bases from J, with 11 bases between. Germline CDR1 and CDR2: LGHNA and YSLEER. CDR3 amino acids: CASSQERSETYEQYF. CDR3 sequence (DNA): TGCGCCAGCAGCCAAGAACGGTCCGAAACCTACGAGCAGTACTTC.

The rearrangement uses TRBV6-4 and TRBJ1-1; no clear D gene. The CDR3 is made up of 13 amino acids. V was trimmed by 4 bases and J by 0 bases, leaving 6 bases between them. Germline CDR1 reads MRHNA; CDR2 reads SNTAGT. Here the CDR3 reads CASSGDLNTEAFF. The CDR3 DNA reads TGTGCCAGCAGTGGCGACCTGAACACTGAAGCTTTCTTT.

J is TRBJ2-1 and V is TRBV3-1, with D perhaps TRBD1 or TRBD2 (5 bases each). The germline V and J ends were trimmed by 4 bases and 5 bases, with 15 bases remaining between them. The CDR3 totals 15 residues. Germline CDR1 LGHDT, CDR2 YNNKEL (reference sequence). This CDR3 is CASSPGAGPHNEQFF. Written as DNA, the CDR3 is TGTGCCAGCAGCCCCGGGGCAGGGCCCCACAATGAGCAGTTCTTC.

This clonotype was seen ten or more times. The chain is built from TRBV29-1 and TRBJ2-5; D is possibly TRBD2 (6 bases). Per the germline V gene, CDR1 is SQVTM and CDR2 is ANQGSEA. Trimming removed 6 bases at V and 4 bases at J, with 21 bases between. The CDR3 extends over 15 amino acids. The CDR3 protein is CSVPPVGGWGETQYF. As DNA, the CDR3 is TGCAGCGTCCCTCCCGTGGGGGGTTGGGGAGAGACCCAGTACTTC.

The J gene is TRBJ2-7, the V gene TRBV18, with D unclear. The CDR3 runs 15 residues. V lost 4 bases and J lost 2, with 15 bases in between. The germline gives CDR1 KGHSH, CDR2 LQKENI. The CDR3 loop is CASSRLATAPYEQYF. As DNA, the CDR3 is TGTGCCAGCTCACGTTTGGCGACTGCTCCCTACGAGCAGTACTTC.

This clonotype was seen only a few times. The J gene is TRBJ2-7, the V gene TRBV4-1; the D gene is possibly TRBD2 (5 bases). The CDR3 is 16 residues long. Looked up from germline, CDR1 is MGHRA and CDR2 is YSYEKL. The V and J ends lost 0 bases and 2 bases respectively, with 14 bases between them. In nucleotides, the CDR3 is TGCGCCAGCAGCCAAGATTCGGACGGGGTCCCCTACGAGCAGTACTTC. Amino acids: CASSQDSDGVPYEQYF.